The 9 T cell receptor beta chains reported below all come from one sample, sequenced in a study of T cell repertoires in cytomegalovirus infection. TCRdb independently ran MiXCR on the reads; one entry per CDR3 protein. Here the sample spans around 450,000 distinct CDR3 sequences, roughly 31% being singletons. Specimen: PBMCs. These receptors all stem from a human donor in good health (CMV status not recorded). Some clones in this sample may be carry-over from other donors' samples.

The V call is TRBV6-2 or TRBV6-3, the J call TRBJ1-1; 7 nucleotides agree with TRBD1. Per germline, CDR1 MNHEY and CDR2 SVGEGT. The CDR3 covers 14 residues. J gave up 0 bases and V 5 bases, and 3 bases lay outside the gene matches. The CDR3 region is CASSADRVNTEAFF. Here the CDR3 DNA reads TGTGCCAGCAGTGCTGACAGGGTGAACACTGAAGCTTTCTTT.

CDR3 in amino acids: CASTTGWEKKNYGYTF. The CDR3 DNA reads TGTGCCAGCACCACAGGGTGGGAAAAGAAGAACTATGGCTACACCTTC. This sequence joins TRBV28 and TRBJ1-2; a weak D match, TRBD1 (6 bases). The CDR3 totals 16 residues. Germline loops: CDR1 MDHEN, CDR2 SYDVKM. Trimming shortened V by 7 bases and J by 2 bases, and 20 bases separated the two germline ends.

A few counts support this clonotype. The chain couples TRBV5-4 to TRBJ2-5; either TRBD1 or TRBD2 may supply D (5 bases each). V was cut by 5 bases and J by 3 bases, with 17 bases left in between. Germline V gene data show CDR1 as SGHNT and CDR2 as YYREEE (reference sequence). The CDR3 length is 15 residues. This CDR3 reads CASRPLPGRKETQYF. The CDR3 DNA follows: TGTGCCAGCAGACCTCTTCCGGGACGAAAAGAGACCCAGTACTTC.

The J gene is TRBJ2-1, the V gene TRBV2; D not certain. CDR3 length equals 14 residues. Germline V gene data show CDR1 as SNHLY and CDR2 as FYNNEI. The V end was cut by 4 bases, the J end by 4 bases, with 11 bases between. The CDR3 loop reads CASSGYPDYNEQFF. CDR3 nucleotides: TGTGCCAGCAGTGGCTACCCGGATTACAATGAGCAGTTCTTC. The variable domain in full, with the rest retrieved from reference TRBV2 and TRBJ2-1, is EPEVTQTPSHQVTQMGQEVILRCVPISNHLYFYWYRQILGQKVEFLVSFYNNEISEKSEIFDDQFSVERPDGSNFTLKIRSTKLEDSAMYFCASSGYPDYNEQFFGPGTRLTVL.

This clonotype was seen more than once but under ten times. The chain links TRBV6-1 to TRBJ2-2; D might be TRBD2 (5 bases). Germline CDR1 MNHNS, CDR2 SASEGT. Between the trimmed V and J ends, which lost 4 bases and 1 base, there was a span of 10 bases. The CDR3 extends over 15 amino acids. CDR3 amino acids: CASSADGLNTGELFF. The CDR3 DNA follows: TGTGCCAGCAGTGCGGACGGACTGAACACCGGGGAGCTGTTTTTT.

A word on this clonotype: The junction differs from germline at one of its ends, possibly a read error. The V gene is TRBV10-3, the J gene TRBJ2-3; the D gene is possibly TRBD1 (5 bases). Per the germline V gene, CDR1 is ENHRY and CDR2 is SYGVKD. This CDR3 is 15 amino acids long. CDR3 sequence (DNA): TGTGCCATCAGTGAGAGTGCAGGGCCCACAGATGCGCAGTATTTT. It is translated as CAISESAGPTDAQYF.

This clonotype was counted at least ten times. The rearrangement links TRBV7-2 to TRBJ1-6, with unresolved D. The CDR3 is made up of 15 amino acids. Trimming removed 1 base from V and 7 bases from J, with 11 bases in between. Germline V lookup: CDR1 SGHTA, CDR2 FQGNSA. The DNA of the CDR3 is TGTGCCAGCAGCTTAGGGACCAGCAGAAATTCACCCCTCCACTTT. It translates to CASSLGTSRNSPLHF.

Only a few counts were recorded for this clonotype. The V and J genes are TRBV28 and TRBJ1-5; 9 nucleotides agree with TRBD1. V trimming: 6 bases; J trimming: 2 bases; junction bases outside the gene matches: 14. In germline, CDR1 is MDHEN, CDR2 SYDVKM. CDR3 length: 18 residues. CDR3 protein: CASSMTGTGTYGNQPQHF. In nucleotides, the CDR3 is TGTGCCAGCAGCATGACCGGGACAGGGACGTACGGCAATCAGCCCCAGCATTTT.

This clonotype was recorded a few times. The chain is built from TRBV10-3 and TRBJ1-5, with D possibly being TRBD1 (6 bases). V shed 4 bases and J shed 4 bases, with 11 bases lying between them. The germline gives CDR1 ENHRY, CDR2 SYGVKD. The CDR3 is made up of 14 amino acids. DNA of the CDR3: TGTGCCATCAGTGGTCCAGGGGATAATCAGCCCCAGCATTTT. Its protein product is CAISGPGDNQPQHF.